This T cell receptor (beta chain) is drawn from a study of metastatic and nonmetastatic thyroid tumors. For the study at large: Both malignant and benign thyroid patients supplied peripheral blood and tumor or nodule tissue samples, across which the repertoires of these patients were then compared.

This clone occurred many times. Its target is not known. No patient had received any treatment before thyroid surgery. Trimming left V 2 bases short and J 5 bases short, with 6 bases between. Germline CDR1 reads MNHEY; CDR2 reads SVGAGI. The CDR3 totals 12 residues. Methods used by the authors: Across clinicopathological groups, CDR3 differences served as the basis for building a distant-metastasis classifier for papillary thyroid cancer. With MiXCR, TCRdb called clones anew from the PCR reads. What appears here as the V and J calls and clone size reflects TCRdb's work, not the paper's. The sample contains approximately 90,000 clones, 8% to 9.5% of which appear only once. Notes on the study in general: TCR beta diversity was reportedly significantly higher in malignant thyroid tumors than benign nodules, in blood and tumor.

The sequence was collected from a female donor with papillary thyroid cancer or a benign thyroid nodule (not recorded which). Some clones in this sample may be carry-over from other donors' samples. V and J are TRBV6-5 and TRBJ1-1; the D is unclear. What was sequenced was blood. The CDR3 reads CASSYPNTEAFF. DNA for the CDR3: TGTGCCAGCAGTTACCCAAATACTGAAGCTTTCTTT.